Shown below are 21 T cell receptor beta chains from a single sample sequenced in a study of patients and donors after allogeneic stem cell transplantation. TCRdb re-called the RT-PCR reads with MiXCR, one entry per CDR3 protein. The sample lists roughly 200,000 distinct CDR3 sequences, less than 45% seen once, with 33% in the top ten. The source material was blood, either unsorted or a sorted T cell fraction (not recorded which). These receptors were taken from a human donor who was either an allogeneic HSCT recipient or a stem cell or donor lymphocyte infusion donor (not recorded which). It is not recorded whose cells these are; they may come from a transplant donor.

V and J are TRBV12-3 or TRBV12-4 and TRBJ1-1; D is perhaps TRBD1 (5 bases). This CDR3 is built from 15 residues. The V end lost 6 bases, the J end lost 1 base, and 15 bases lay between the germline ends. As DNA, the CDR3 is TGTGCCAGCAGGCCCCAGGGAGGGACGAACACTGAAGCTTTCTTT. Translation gives CASRPQGGTNTEAFF.

The chain uses TRBV20-1 and TRBJ1-2; 7 bases map to TRBD1. The ends lost 2 bases at V and 4 bases at J; junction bases unmatched: 16. The CDR3 extends over 17 amino acids. The germline gives CDR1 DFQATT, CDR2 SNEGSKA (reference sequence). This CDR3 is CSARRNKQGTLSYGYTF. DNA for the CDR3: TGCAGTGCTAGACGTAACAAACAGGGGACCCTCTCCTATGGCTACACCTTC.

This chain uses TRBV7-2 with TRBJ1-5; unclear D gene. Trimming cost V 0 bases and J 3 bases, with 6 bases left between them. Per the germline V gene, CDR1 is SGHTA and CDR2 is FQGNSA. This CDR3 is 14 amino acids long. The CDR3 DNA reads TGTGCCAGCAGCTTAGCAGGGTACAATCAGCCCCAGCATTTT. This gives the protein CASSLAGYNQPQHF. Full variable domain (remainder filled in from reference TRBV7-2 and TRBJ1-5): GAGVSQSPSNKVTEKGKDVELRCDPISGHTALYWYRQSLGQGLEFLIYFQGNSAPDKSGLPSDRFSAERTGGSVSTLTIQRTQQEDSAVYLCASSLAGYNQPQHFGDGTRLSIL.

The V and J genes are TRBV4-3 and TRBJ2-7, with D perhaps matching TRBD2 (5 bases). The CDR3 consists of 15 residues. V was shortened by 0 bases and J by 2 bases, with 11 bases between the two germline ends. Germline assignment: CDR1 LGHNA and CDR2 YSLEER. The CDR3 here is CASSQDEGLTYEQYF. In nucleotides, the CDR3 is TGCGCCAGCAGCCAAGATGAGGGCCTCACCTACGAGCAGTACTTC.

The chain links TRBV5-8 to TRBJ2-7; D is possibly TRBD1 (6 bases). The CDR3 sequence is 15 residues long. V shed 4 bases and J shed 0 bases, with 14 bases lying between them. Germline V gives CDR1 SGHTS, CDR2 YDEGEE. This chain's CDR3 is CASSITPRGSYEQYF. The CDR3 DNA follows: TGTGCCAGCAGCATCACCCCCAGGGGCTCCTACGAGCAGTACTTC.

The rearrangement links TRBV9 to TRBJ1-2; 7 positions agree with TRBD1. The CDR3 contains 15 residues. In germline, CDR1 is SGDLS, CDR2 YYNGEE. The J segment lost 6 bases and the V segment lost 3 bases, leaving 11 bases of the junction unmatched. CDR3 sequence: CASSGTGANGDGYTF. The CDR3 DNA reads as TGTGCCAGCAGCGGTACAGGGGCGAACGGGGATGGCTACACCTTC.

The V gene is TRBV7-9, the J gene TRBJ2-7; 10 nucleotides match TRBD2. Germline CDR1 is SEHNR and CDR2 is FQNEAQ (reference sequence). V was pared by 5 bases and J by 5 bases, with 3 bases of the junction left unmatched. The CDR3 extends over 13 amino acids. The CDR3 DNA reads TGTGCCAGCAGCCCCGGGACTAGCGACGAGCAGTACTTC. It translates to CASSPGTSDEQYF.

The chain uses TRBV7-9 and TRBJ2-5; 8 nucleotides agree with TRBD1. V lost 0 bases, J lost 4 bases, and 13 bases stayed unmatched. Germline CDR1 SEHNR, CDR2 FQNEAQ (reference sequence). The CDR3 totals 18 residues. DNA of the CDR3: TGTGCCAGCAGCTTAGCCGAAGTTGCGACAGGGGAACGAGAGACCCAGTACTTC. Residues: CASSLAEVATGERETQYF.

This clonotype appeared a few times. The chain is built from TRBV27 and TRBJ1-1; D unclear. This CDR3 spans 15 amino acids. Germline CDR1 reads MNHEY; CDR2 reads SMNVEV (reference sequence). Trimming removed 3 bases at V and 4 bases at J, with 15 bases between. This chain's CDR3 is CASSLGGRGGTEAFF. CDR3 DNA: TGTGCCAGCAGTTTGGGAGGGCGCGGCGGCACTGAAGCTTTCTTT.

This clonotype was counted a few times. The chain links TRBV12-3 or TRBV12-4 to TRBJ2-4; D possibly corresponds to TRBD2 (5 bases). The CDR3 covers 15 residues. The V and J ends lost 8 bases and 1 base respectively, with 15 bases between them. CDR3 amino acids: CASALAPWAKNIQYF. CDR3 DNA: TGTGCCAGCGCCCTAGCCCCGTGGGCCAAAAACATTCAGTACTTC.

Many counts were recorded for this clonotype. This chain connects TRBV5-1 to TRBJ2-7; 11 nucleotides match TRBD1. This CDR3 has 15 amino acids. Germline values: CDR1 SGHRS, CDR2 YFSETQ. The V gene end was trimmed by 5 bases and the J gene end by 4 bases; junction bases not matched to a gene: 8. The CDR3 loop reads CASRGQGGPNYEQYF. The DNA of the CDR3 is TGCGCCAGCAGGGGACAGGGGGGACCCAATTACGAGCAGTACTTC.

This clonotype came up a few times. The rearrangement links TRBV11-2 to TRBJ2-3; no firm D call. V lost 4 bases and J 7 bases, leaving 9 bases between the germline ends. The V gene's germline CDR1 is SGHAT and CDR2 FQNNGV. The CDR3 extends over 12 amino acids. In nucleotides, the CDR3 is TGTGCCAGCAGCTCCCCCCCGTATACGCAGTATTTT. Protein sequence: CASSSPPYTQYF.

The CDR3 is CASSYSQGRTEAFF. The CDR3 DNA reads as TGTGCCAGCAGTTACTCCCAGGGTAGGACTGAAGCTTTCTTT. The chain recombines TRBV6-5 with TRBJ1-1; a weak D match, TRBD1 (5 bases). This CDR3 comprises 14 residues. Per the germline V gene, CDR1 is MNHEY and CDR2 is SVGAGI. Trimming took off 0 bases at V and 5 bases at J, with 10 bases between the two ends.

The V gene is TRBV29-1, the J gene TRBJ2-2; D gene unclear. Germline V gene sequence: CDR1 SQVTM, CDR2 ANQGSEA. The CDR3 totals 11 residues. V lost 6 bases and J 2 bases, leaving 4 bases between the germline ends. In DNA, the CDR3 is TGCAGCGTCGTCAACACCGGGGAGCTGTTTTTT. It encodes CSVVNTGELFF.

V usage is TRBV4-2 and J usage is TRBJ2-7; weak D call: TRBD2 (6 bases). V lost 0 bases, J lost 3 bases, and 12 bases lay in between. The CDR3 contains 15 residues. The germline V gene has CDR1 LGHNA and CDR2 YNFKEQ. CDR3 sequence (DNA): TGTGCCAGCAGCCAAGAGCGGGGCCTTAGCTACGAGCAGTACTTC. Encoded protein: CASSQERGLSYEQYF.

The chain uses TRBV30 and TRBJ1-1; D is unresolved. Germline V gene sequence: CDR1 GTSNPN, CDR2 SVGIG (reference sequence). The CDR3 contains 14 residues. Trimming removed 0 bases at V and 7 bases at J, with 15 bases between. The CDR3 sequence: CAWSVRGPEGEAFF. The CDR3 DNA follows: TGTGCCTGGAGTGTACGAGGGCCGGAGGGTGAAGCTTTCTTT.

The gene calls are TRBV12-3 or TRBV12-4 and TRBJ1-2; unclear D gene. This CDR3 comprises 12 residues. Trimming cost V 2 bases and J 5 bases, with 6 bases left between them. In DNA, the CDR3 is TGTGCCAGCAGTTTACATCTATATGGCTACACCTTC. It yields the protein CASSLHLYGYTF.

The V call is TRBV29-1, the J call TRBJ2-1, with D possibly TRBD2 on 5 matching bases. This CDR3 contains 11 residues. V lost 7 bases, J lost 6 bases, and 10 bases lay in between. Germline V gives CDR1 SQVTM, CDR2 ANQGSEA. The CDR3 protein is CSGGLTNEQFF. The CDR3 nucleotides read TGCAGCGGTGGACTGACCAATGAGCAGTTCTTC.

The chain combines TRBV9 with TRBJ1-2, with D possibly TRBD1 on 6 matching bases. This CDR3 has 15 amino acids. Germline CDR1 SGDLS, CDR2 YYNGEE. The V end lost 5 bases, the J end lost 5 bases, and 19 bases lay between the germline ends. CDR3 DNA sequence: TGTGCCAGCAGAAACCTGGGGTCAGGGACATATGGCTACACCTTC. Protein: CASRNLGSGTYGYTF.

The J gene is TRBJ2-3, the V gene TRBV5-1, with TRBD2 matching over 14 bases. The ends lost 4 bases at V and 6 bases at J; junction bases unmatched: 10. This CDR3 contains 17 residues. Looked up from germline, CDR1 is SGHRS and CDR2 is YFSETQ. In nucleotides, the CDR3 is TGCGCCAGCAGCGCGGGACTAGCGGGAGAGGGTTCGGATACGCAGTATTTT. It codes for CASSAGLAGEGSDTQYF.

This clonotype appeared a few times. The J gene is TRBJ1-2, the V gene TRBV4-3, with D maybe TRBD1 (6 bases). This CDR3 spans 15 amino acids. Trimming removed 1 base at V and 8 bases at J, with 17 bases between. The germline gives CDR1 LGHNA, CDR2 YSLEER. CDR3: CASSQVFQGTYGYTF. The CDR3 DNA reads TGCGCCAGCAGCCAAGTCTTCCAGGGGACGTACGGCTACACCTTC.